The clone carrying this T cell receptor (beta chain) was counted once. Its specificity is unknown. The data belong to a study of T cell responses to AZD1222 COVID-19 vaccine. General study points: Vaccination with two AZD1222 doses was followed by a rise in Spike-specific TCR breadth and depth. Donor demographics were predominantly white British with a female majority; clonal diversity may be underestimated. At study baseline, merely more than 5 AZD1222 recipients were seropositive. Only after the peak T cell response were repertoires sampled.

The V and J ends lost 10 bases and 4 bases, in that order; junction bases with no gene match: 4. CDR1 is LNHDA and CDR2 is SQIVND in the germline V gene (reference sequence). The CDR3 loop spans 12 amino acids. TCRdb's copy holds only in-frame clones and misses some; the assay was immunoSEQ multiplex PCR. The sample shows roughly 87,000 clones, around nine tenths of them seen only once. This sequence joins TRBV19 and TRBJ1-5, with 7 bases that match TRBD1. This sequence was found in an adult who received the AZD1222 COVID-19 vaccine. This sample comprised peripheral blood, obtained 28 days after the second AZD1222 dose. The CDR3 loop is CATQGGNQPQHF. The DNA for the CDR3 is TGTGCCACCCAGGGGGGGAATCAGCCCCAGCATTTT.